This is a list of T cell receptor beta chains from one sample in a study of tumor-infiltrating lymphocytes in primary liver carcinoma. MiXCR, run by TCRdb on the multiplex PCR reads, gives a single entry per CDR3 protein. Here the sample spans around 170,000 distinct CDR3 sequences, 50% to 75% being singletons. The sequencing input was peripheral blood. These receptors came from a middle-aged man with primary liver carcinoma and hepatitis B virus infection. The CDR3 runs from the conserved cysteine through the conserved F or W. The D gene is left open where the match is weak. Some rows have no size entry. The others give once, few or many, or a class for an expanded clone.

V gene: TRBV12-3/TRBV12-4; clone size: NA; J gene: TRBJ2-2; D gene: NA; CDR3 DNA: TGTGCCAGCCGCACCCTTTATACCGGGGAGCTGTTTTTT; CDR3 protein: CASRTLYTGELFF
V gene: TRBV7-8; clone size: NA; J gene: TRBJ2-7; D gene: NA; CDR3 DNA: TGTGCCAGCAGCTTAGTGGGGGACTTCTACGAGCAGTACTTC; CDR3 protein: CASSLVGDFYEQYF
V gene: TRBV6-1; clone size: few; J gene: TRBJ1-1; D gene: NA; CDR3 DNA: TGTGCCAGCGAAGAGCCTTGGACCTTAGCTTTCTTT; CDR3 protein: CASEEPWTLAFF
V gene: TRBV6-5; clone size: once; J gene: TRBJ1-4; D gene: TRBD1; CDR3 DNA: TGTGCCAGCAGTATGGGACAGGGTCAGGGTAATGAAAAACTGTTATTT; CDR3 protein: CASSMGQGQGNEKLLF
V gene: TRBV6-6; clone size: NA; J gene: TRBJ2-1; D gene: TRBD2; CDR3 DNA: TGTGCCAGCATATACCCCGGGACTAGCGGGAGGGATGAGCAGTTCTTC; CDR3 protein: CASIYPGTSGRDEQFF
V gene: TRBV7-8; clone size: NA; J gene: TRBJ1-4; D gene: TRBD1; CDR3 DNA: TGTGCCAGCAGCAATCGACAGGGGAATGAAAAACTGTTTTTT; CDR3 protein: CASSNRQGNEKLFF
V gene: TRBV7-9; clone size: NA; J gene: TRBJ1-4; D gene: TRBD1; CDR3 DNA: TGTGCCTGCAGCGGAAGACAGGGGATCGGGGAAAAACTGTTTTTT; CDR3 protein: CACSGRQGIGEKLFF
V gene: TRBV10-3; clone size: NA; J gene: TRBJ2-5; D gene: TRBD2; CDR3 DNA: TGTGCCATCAGTGAGACTACTAGCGGATCGGCGCAAGAGACCCAGTACTTC; CDR3 protein: CAISETTSGSAQETQYF
V gene: TRBV4-2; clone size: NA; J gene: TRBJ2-2; D gene: NA; CDR3 DNA: TGTGGCAGTAGTCGGACCACCGGGGAGCTGTTTTTT; CDR3 protein: CGSSRTTGELFF
V gene: TRBV10-3; clone size: NA; J gene: TRBJ1-6; D gene: NA; CDR3 DNA: TGTGCCATTGGGAGGCAGTCCTATAATTCACCCCTCCACTTT; CDR3 protein: CAIGRQSYNSPLHF
V gene: TRBV29-1; clone size: many; J gene: TRBJ1-4; D gene: NA; CDR3 DNA: TGCAGCGTCGCTACGAATGAAAAACTGTTTTTT; CDR3 protein: CSVATNEKLFF
V gene: TRBV11-3; clone size: NA; J gene: TRBJ2-5; D gene: NA; CDR3 DNA: TGTGCTAGCAGCTTAGGGAGTAAAGAGTCCCAGTACTTC; CDR3 protein: CASSLGSKESQYF
V gene: TRBV29-1; clone size: once; J gene: TRBJ2-3; D gene: TRBD2; CDR3 DNA: TGCAGCGTTGTAATACCGGGACTAGATCTAGATACGCAGTATTTT; CDR3 protein: CSVVIPGLDLDTQYF
V gene: TRBV12-3/TRBV12-4; clone size: NA; J gene: TRBJ2-2; D gene: TRBD2; CDR3 DNA: TGTGCCAGCAGCAGCGGGAGCGACACCGGGGAGCTGTTTTTT; CDR3 protein: CASSSGSDTGELFF
V gene: TRBV6-6; clone size: NA; J gene: TRBJ1-4; D gene: NA; CDR3 DNA: TGTGCCAGCAGTTACAGGACACCATCCTTTGAAAAACTGTTTTTT; CDR3 protein: CASSYRTPSFEKLFF
V gene: TRBV11-2; clone size: once; J gene: TRBJ2-5; D gene: NA; CDR3 DNA: TGTGCCAGCACCAAGATAGGGGAATGGACCCAGTACTTC; CDR3 protein: CASTKIGEWTQYF
V gene: TRBV11-2; clone size: once; J gene: TRBJ2-7; D gene: TRBD2; CDR3 DNA: TGTGCCAGTAGCTCTATGACTAGCGGGACCTACGAGCTGTACTTC; CDR3 protein: CASSSMTSGTYELYF
V gene: TRBV4-2; clone size: few; J gene: TRBJ2-7; D gene: NA; CDR3 DNA: TGTGCCAGCAGCCAACTGACGGGGACCTACGAGCAGTACTTC; CDR3 protein: CASSQLTGTYEQYF
V gene: TRBV5-4; clone size: NA; J gene: TRBJ1-2; D gene: NA; CDR3 DNA: TGTGCCAGCAGCGGACACTTGGACTATGGCCACACCTTC; CDR3 protein: CASSGHLDYGHTF
V gene: TRBV12-3/TRBV12-4; clone size: NA; J gene: TRBJ1-1; D gene: NA; CDR3 DNA: TGTGCCAGCAGGAAACTACAGAGAAACACTGAAGCTTTCTTT; CDR3 protein: CASRKLQRNTEAFF
V gene: TRBV11-2; clone size: NA; J gene: TRBJ2-3; D gene: NA; CDR3 DNA: TGTGCCAGCAGCTTAGTAGCGTTTAGCATAGATACGCGGTATTTT; CDR3 protein: CASSLVAFSIDTRYF
V gene: TRBV12-3/TRBV12-4; clone size: few; J gene: TRBJ1-1; D gene: NA; CDR3 DNA: TGTGCCAGCAGTTTTACCCCCGGAGGGGGTCCCCTTGAAGCTTTCTTT; CDR3 protein: CASSFTPGGGPLEAFF
V gene: TRBV10-3; clone size: NA; J gene: TRBJ2-3; D gene: NA; CDR3 DNA: TGTGCCATCGTACAGGAGAACACAGATACGCAGTATTTT; CDR3 protein: CAIVQENTDTQYF
V gene: TRBV4-1; clone size: many; J gene: TRBJ2-7; D gene: TRBD2; CDR3 DNA: TGCGCCAGCAGCCGGAAGGGACTAGCGGAATCCTACGAGCAGTACTTC; CDR3 protein: CASSRKGLAESYEQYF
V gene: TRBV11-2; clone size: many; J gene: TRBJ1-1; D gene: TRBD1; CDR3 DNA: TGTGCCAGCAGCTTAGTGAGACCGGGACAGGAATTCAGGAACACTGAAGCTTTCTTT; CDR3 protein: CASSLVRPGQEFRNTEAFF
V gene: TRBV7-9; clone size: NA; J gene: TRBJ2-5; D gene: TRBD2; CDR3 DNA: TGTGCCAGCAGCCCAAACCCGCGGGGGTCCGAGACCCAGTACTTC; CDR3 protein: CASSPNPRGSETQYF
V gene: TRBV6-2/TRBV6-3; clone size: few; J gene: TRBJ2-1; D gene: TRBD1; CDR3 DNA: TGTGCCACCTACGATGGACAGGCGTACAATGAGCAGTTCTTC; CDR3 protein: CATYDGQAYNEQFF
V gene: TRBV12-3/TRBV12-4; clone size: NA; J gene: TRBJ2-2; D gene: NA; CDR3 DNA: TGTGCCAGCAGTTTAGCCCCTGAGCTGCTCAACACCGGGGAGCTGTTTTTT; CDR3 protein: CASSLAPELLNTGELFF
V gene: TRBV4-1; clone size: NA; J gene: TRBJ2-7; D gene: TRBD1; CDR3 DNA: TGCGCCAACAGCCGTGCGGCGGGACAGGGCTACGAGCAGTACTTC; CDR3 protein: CANSRAAGQGYEQYF
V gene: TRBV5-5; clone size: NA; J gene: TRBJ2-5; D gene: TRBD2; CDR3 DNA: TGTGCCAGCAGCTTTCGGACGGTCGGGACTAGCGGGATTCAAGAGACCCAGTACTTC; CDR3 protein: CASSFRTVGTSGIQETQYF
V gene: TRBV10-3; clone size: NA; J gene: TRBJ2-3; D gene: NA; CDR3 DNA: TGTGCCATACGCCGACAAGCGTCCACAGATAAGCAGTATTTT; CDR3 protein: CAIRRQASTDKQYF
V gene: TRBV29-1; clone size: NA; J gene: TRBJ2-1; D gene: NA; CDR3 DNA: TGCAGCGTCCGGGTGACTGGCAGTTTGGGGGGCGAGCAGTTCTTC; CDR3 protein: CSVRVTGSLGGEQFF
V gene: TRBV5-5; clone size: NA; J gene: TRBJ2-7; D gene: NA; CDR3 DNA: TGTGCCAGCAGCCGTACAGTGAACTACGAGCAGTACTTC; CDR3 protein: CASSRTVNYEQYF
V gene: TRBV4-1; clone size: NA; J gene: TRBJ2-5; D gene: TRBD1; CDR3 DNA: TGCGCCAGCAGCCCGCAGGCCACCGGGACAGGCATCCTGCAAGAGACCCAGTACTTC; CDR3 protein: CASSPQATGTGILQETQYF
V gene: TRBV30; clone size: NA; J gene: TRBJ1-5; D gene: NA; CDR3 DNA: TGTGCCTGGAGTGTAAGTAGCAATCAGCCCCAGCATTTT; CDR3 protein: CAWSVSSNQPQHF
V gene: TRBV30; clone size: NA; J gene: TRBJ2-7; D gene: NA; CDR3 DNA: TGTGCCTGGAGTGTCCCGGGGGCCCGGGACGAGCAGTACTTC; CDR3 protein: CAWSVPGARDEQYF
V gene: TRBV11-2; clone size: NA; J gene: TRBJ2-2; D gene: NA; CDR3 DNA: TGTGCCAGCAGCTTACGGCCGGAGAGCACCGGGGAACTGTTTTTT; CDR3 protein: CASSLRPESTGELFF
V gene: TRBV30; clone size: few; J gene: TRBJ2-2; D gene: NA; CDR3 DNA: TGTGCCTGGAGTTTTCTTGCGCACACCGGGGAGCTGTCTTTT; CDR3 protein: CAWSFLAHTGELSF
V gene: TRBV7-9; clone size: few; J gene: TRBJ1-1; D gene: NA; CDR3 DNA: TGTGCCAGCAGCTTAGATGGGGCTGGTGAAGCTTTCTTT; CDR3 protein: CASSLDGAGEAFF
V gene: TRBV5-5; clone size: NA; J gene: TRBJ2-3; D gene: NA; CDR3 DNA: TGTGCCAGCAGCTTTTTGACAGATAAAGATACGCAGTATTTT; CDR3 protein: CASSFLTDKDTQYF
V gene: TRBV6-1; clone size: few; J gene: TRBJ1-1; D gene: NA; CDR3 DNA: TGTGCCAGCAGTGGAGGGGTTCCTTCAGCTTTCTTT; CDR3 protein: CASSGGVPSAFF
V gene: TRBV5-1; clone size: NA; J gene: TRBJ2-5; D gene: TRBD1; CDR3 DNA: TGTGCCAGCAGCTTAGACAGGGGTCGCGAGACCCAGTACTTC; CDR3 protein: CASSLDRGRETQYF
V gene: TRBV30; clone size: NA; J gene: TRBJ1-2; D gene: NA; CDR3 DNA: TGTGCCTGGAGTGTATCAGGGGCCGGCTACACCTTC; CDR3 protein: CAWSVSGAGYTF
V gene: TRBV6-7; clone size: few; J gene: TRBJ1-5; D gene: NA; CDR3 DNA: TGTGCCAGCAGTACCGCGGTCGGGGGATACAATCAGCCCCAGCATTTT; CDR3 protein: CASSTAVGGYNQPQHF
V gene: TRBV11-2; clone size: many; J gene: TRBJ2-4; D gene: NA; CDR3 DNA: TGTGCCAGCAGCCCTAAAAACATTCAGTACTTC; CDR3 protein: CASSPKNIQYF
V gene: TRBV5-5; clone size: NA; J gene: TRBJ2-1; D gene: NA; CDR3 DNA: TGTGCCAGCAGCGCCATTCAGGAGCAGTTCTTC; CDR3 protein: CASSAIQEQFF
V gene: TRBV29-1; clone size: NA; J gene: TRBJ1-2; D gene: NA; CDR3 DNA: TGCAGCGTTCGCAAGGGCAGCGCTAACTATGGCTACACCTTC; CDR3 protein: CSVRKGSANYGYTF
V gene: TRBV7-9; clone size: NA; J gene: TRBJ2-2; D gene: TRBD2; CDR3 DNA: TGTGCCAGCGCGAAATCTGGGAGCGGGAGGGCCCCCGGGGAGCTGTTATTT; CDR3 protein: CASAKSGSGRAPGELLF
V gene: TRBV11-2; clone size: many; J gene: TRBJ2-3; D gene: TRBD2; CDR3 DNA: TGTGCCAGCAGCCTCGGACTAGCGAGAGGGGTAGATACGCAGTATTTT; CDR3 protein: CASSLGLARGVDTQYF
V gene: TRBV29-1; clone size: few; J gene: TRBJ2-1; D gene: TRBD2; CDR3 DNA: TGCAGCGTAGCTTCCGGGACTAGCGGAGACAATGAGCAGTTCTTC; CDR3 protein: CSVASGTSGDNEQFF
V gene: TRBV14; clone size: NA; J gene: TRBJ2-2; D gene: NA; CDR3 DNA: TGTGCCAGCAGCCAATGGACACCAAACACCCGGGAGCTGTTTTTT; CDR3 protein: CASSQWTPNTRELFF
V gene: TRBV10-3; clone size: NA; J gene: TRBJ1-5; D gene: NA; CDR3 DNA: TGTGCCATCAAGGAGTCCAACTGGCAGCCCCAGCATTTT; CDR3 protein: CAIKESNWQPQHF
V gene: TRBV6-5; clone size: NA; J gene: TRBJ2-7; D gene: NA; CDR3 DNA: TGTGCCAGCAGTTACTCGGAGGGGCACCCCTACGAGCAGTACTTC; CDR3 protein: CASSYSEGHPYEQYF
V gene: TRBV6-5; clone size: few; J gene: TRBJ2-3; D gene: TRBD2; CDR3 DNA: TGTGCCAGCAGTTCCCCCCTCCTAGCGGGTACAGATACGCAGTATTTT; CDR3 protein: CASSSPLLAGTDTQYF
V gene: TRBV4-2; clone size: NA; J gene: TRBJ1-5; D gene: TRBD1; CDR3 DNA: TGTACCAGCAGCTACGGACACGACAGGGGCGAGAATCAGCCCCAGCATTTT; CDR3 protein: CTSSYGHDRGENQPQHF
V gene: TRBV5-8; clone size: NA; J gene: TRBJ1-6; D gene: TRBD1; CDR3 DNA: TGTGCCAGCAGTCGTACAGGGGGGAATAATTCACCCCTCCACTTT; CDR3 protein: CASSRTGGNNSPLHF
V gene: TRBV11-1; clone size: NA; J gene: TRBJ2-3; D gene: NA; CDR3 DNA: TGTGCCAACAGCTTAGGGCCGTTAGATACGCAGTATTTT; CDR3 protein: CANSLGPLDTQYF
V gene: TRBV12-3/TRBV12-4; clone size: once; J gene: TRBJ2-1; D gene: NA; CDR3 DNA: TGTGCCAGCAACCAAATGAACCTCGGCAATGAGCAGTTCTTC; CDR3 protein: CASNQMNLGNEQFF